This entry features one TCR beta chain sequence. How the authors handled the data: Reference gene primer amplification yielded estimated nucleated cell counts. Sequencing was performed with immunoSEQ multiplex PCR; in TCRdb, only in-frame clones are kept and a portion is missing. V, J and clone size reflect that table, while D and trimming were determined from the DNA. The table has 390,000 or so clones, 70% to 90% seen once. Germline V gene lookup returns CDR1 KGHSH and CDR2 LQKENI. This CDR3 is 14 amino acids long. The J segment lost 5 bases and the V segment lost 3 bases, leaving 6 bases of the junction unmatched. The data were taken from a study of blood T cell repertoires in COVID-19. Looking at the study overall: From the United States, Italy and Spain came samples of acute and convalescent COVID-19. PBMCs, B-cell-depleted T cells, or T cells were the source of the cDNA or gDNA that made up the material.

The source material was peripheral blood. This sequence joins TRBV18 and TRBJ1-2; 7 bases line up with TRBD1. The sequence derives from a woman aged 25 to 39 with active or convalescent COVID-19. Here the CDR3 DNA reads TGTGCCAGCTCACCGTATGACAGGGAATATGGCTACACCTTC. This sequence encodes CASSPYDREYGYTF.